This T cell receptor beta chain comes out of a study of T cell responses to AZD1222 COVID-19 vaccine. Study at large: Pooling covered second doses at about 4 or about 12 weeks. Whole-study results and caveats: Spike-specific TCR depth and breadth grew after two AZD1222 doses.

This table comes from immunoSEQ multiplex PCR, and its TCRdb copy is limited to in-frame clones, with some not included. The table includes about 96,000 clones, approximately 90% detected once. Germline CDR1 MNHEY, CDR2 SMNVEV (reference sequence). The CDR3 is made up of 13 amino acids. Trimming shortened V by 4 bases and J by 9 bases, and 10 bases separated the two germline ends. In its sample, this clone was seen once. What it binds is unknown. The J gene is TRBJ1-6, the V gene TRBV27; maybe TRBD1 (5 bases). The clonotype was recovered from an adult in good health. Sequencing was performed on peripheral blood, taken on day 0 of AZD1222 vaccination. CDR3 amino acids: CASSWRGRSPLHF. The CDR3 bases are TGTGCCAGCAGTTGGAGGGGTCGTTCACCCCTCCACTTT.